This T cell receptor beta chain stems from a study of graft-versus-host responses after intestinal transplantation. Study as a whole: Every transplant recipient was induced with anti-thymocyte globulin, then maintained on tacrolimus and steroids for approximately three years.

This clone was detected once. The antigen is unknown. Produced via immunoSEQ multiplex PCR; TCRdb's table is partial and in-frame only. The repertoire holds about 120,000 clones, with approximately 90% as singletons. The source is a human donor who was the organ donor for an intestinal transplant. This specimen consisted of unstimulated CD4+ T cells sorted from spleen or lymph node cells, obtained before transplant.

The DNA of the CDR3 is TGTGCCACCGGTAGGGCAGGGGGCCTATTCCAAGAGACCCAGTACTTC. This encodes CATGRAGGLFQETQYF. The J gene is TRBJ2-5, the V gene TRBV15; 8 positions match TRBD1. Germline V gives CDR1 LNHNV, CDR2 YYDKDF (reference sequence). V dropped 8 bases and J dropped 1; count of bases not matched to a gene: 12. The CDR3 loop spans 16 amino acids. Full variable domain (missing parts from reference TRBV15 and TRBJ2-5): DAMVIQNPRYQVTQFGKPVTLSCSQTLNHNVMYWYQQKSSQAPKLLFHYYDKDFNNEADTPDNFQSRRPNTSFCFLDIRSPGLGDTAMYLCATGRAGGLFQETQYFGPGTRLLVL.